This T cell receptor (beta chain) was sequenced for a study of T cell changes during pregnancy in multiple sclerosis. Data came from immunoSEQ multiplex PCR; TCRdb stores just in-frame clones and leaves some out. The table shows about 67,000 clones, with 80% to 95% occurring only once. The V gene's germline CDR1 is KGHSH and CDR2 LQKENI. CDR3 length equals 16 residues. V was pared by 6 bases and J by 1 base, with 18 bases between. The sample consisted of peripheral blood, taken in the second trimester of pregnancy. This TCR came from a female donor with multiple sclerosis, enrolled in a pregnancy study. The gene calls are TRBV18 and TRBJ1-1, with a weak D call TRBD1 (6 bases). In nucleotides, the CDR3 is TGTGCCAGCTCCGTCCGGACAGTGATGGAGAACACTGAAGCTTTCTTT. It codes for CASSVRTVMENTEAFF.